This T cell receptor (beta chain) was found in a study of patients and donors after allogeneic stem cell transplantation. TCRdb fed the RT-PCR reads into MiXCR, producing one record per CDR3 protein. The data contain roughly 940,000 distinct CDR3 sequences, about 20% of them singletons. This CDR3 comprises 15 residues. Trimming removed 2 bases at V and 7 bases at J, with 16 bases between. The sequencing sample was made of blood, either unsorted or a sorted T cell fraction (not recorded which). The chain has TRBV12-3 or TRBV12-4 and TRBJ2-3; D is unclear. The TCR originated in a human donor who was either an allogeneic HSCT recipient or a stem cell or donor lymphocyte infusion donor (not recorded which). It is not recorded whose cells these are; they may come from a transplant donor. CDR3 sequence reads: CASSLLTSRRNTQYF. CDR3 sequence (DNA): TGTGCCAGCAGTTTACTTACCTCCCGGAGAAATACGCAGTATTTT.